These 21 T cell receptor beta chains originate from one sample sequenced in a study of CD8 T cells in Susac syndrome (dated by TCRdb to about 2019). Library preparation employed the immunoSEQ multiplex PCR assay. RNA was extracted using the RNeasy kit, and about 0.45 to 1 ug of the RNA was reverse transcribed with random hexamers. The public reads were quality trimmed at Q25 with fastp and then assembled into clones with MiXCR by TCRdb, keeping productive beta chains. Each entry is one CDR3 protein sequence, shown with its most common DNA and genes. The table for this sample lists about 140,000 distinct CDR3 sequences; 85% to 95% of them were counted only once. The ten largest make up roughly 0.14% of the sample. The sample taken for sequencing was CD4+ T cells from PBMCs. The receptors stem from a human donor with Susac syndrome.

The chain recombines TRBV29-1 with TRBJ1-1, with D hard to call. Trimming cost V 7 bases and J 4 bases, with 16 bases left between them. CDR3 length: 13 residues. CDR1 is SQVTM, CDR2 ANQGSEA, per germline. CDR3 sequence: CSACSEIATEAFF. The CDR3 DNA is TGCAGCGCCTGCTCGGAGATAGCCACTGAAGCTTTCTTT.

The gene calls are TRBV7-2 and TRBJ2-1; D perhaps matches TRBD2 (6 bases). Germline CDR1 and CDR2: SGHTA and FQGNSA. The CDR3 is 16 amino acids. Trimming removed 5 bases from V and 1 base from J, with 15 bases in between. The CDR3 spells CASSRGTPRSYNEQFF. The CDR3 nucleotides are TGTGCCAGCAGCCGGGGGACTCCACGATCCTACAATGAGCAGTTCTTC.

The chain couples TRBV30 to TRBJ1-1; D uncertain. The germline CDR1 and CDR2 sequences are GTSNPN and SVGIG (reference sequence). V was shortened by 2 bases and J by 7 bases, with 8 bases between the two germline ends. The CDR3 consists of 11 residues. CDR3 loop: CAWSRADEAFF. For the CDR3, the DNA is TGTGCCTGGAGTAGGGCAGATGAAGCTTTCTTT.

In this sample, this clonotype turned up once. The gene calls are TRBV7-9 and TRBJ2-3; 7 nucleotides agree with TRBD2. The V gene's germline CDR1 is SEHNR and CDR2 FQNEAQ (reference sequence). The V gene end was trimmed by 1 base and the J gene end by 6 bases; junction bases not matched to a gene: 4. The CDR3 contains 14 residues. The CDR3 loop is CASSLVAGVDTQYF. CDR3 bases: TGTGCCAGCAGCTTAGTGGCGGGAGTGGATACGCAGTATTTT.

The chain recombines TRBV12-3 or TRBV12-4 with TRBJ1-2; D might be TRBD1 (5 bases). The CDR3 sequence is 14 residues long. Trimming stripped 6 bases from V and 3 bases from J, with 14 bases between. The DNA for the CDR3 is TGTGCCAGCAGGGGACGAGGGCTCGACTATGGCTACACCTTC. As protein: CASRGRGLDYGYTF.

J is TRBJ1-1 and V is TRBV7-2; D is unclear. This CDR3 region has 14 residues. Trimming removed 2 bases from V and 2 bases from J, with 9 bases in between. Germline V gene lookup returns CDR1 SGHTA and CDR2 FQGNSA. DNA of the CDR3: TGTGCCAGCAGCTTAATAGGAAGTAACACTGAAGCTTTCTTT. It translates to CASSLIGSNTEAFF.

This clonotype has a single count. The gene calls are TRBV6-6 and TRBJ1-5, with no clear D. This CDR3 has 14 residues. Germline-derived CDR1 and CDR2 are MNHNY and SVGAGI (reference sequence). Trimming removed 0 bases from V and 4 bases from J, with 7 bases in between. This CDR3 reads CASSYSARNQPQHF. The CDR3 DNA sequence: TGTGCCAGCAGTTACTCGGCAAGGAATCAGCCCCAGCATTTT.

The genes are TRBV12-3 or TRBV12-4 and TRBJ1-1; D ambiguous. The CDR3 has 12 residues. Trimming took 4 bases from V and 1 from J, leaving 4 bases between them. The CDR3 region has the DNA TGTGCCAGCAGTTACGGGAACACTGAAGCTTTCTTT. This encodes CASSYGNTEAFF.

The chain recombines TRBV30 with TRBJ1-5; tentative D call: TRBD1 (6 bases). The V gene lost 3 bases and the J gene lost 2 bases, with 14 bases spanning the gap. From germline, CDR1 is GTSNPN and CDR2 SVGIG (reference sequence). The CDR3 is made up of 15 amino acids. The DNA of the CDR3 is TGTGCCTGGAGAGAGGGTGAGGGGGGCAATCAGCCCCAGCATTTT. Its translation: CAWREGEGGNQPQHF. The whole variable domain, filled in from reference TRBV30 and TRBJ1-5, reads SQTIHQWPATLVQPVGSPLSLECTVEGTSNPNLYWYRQAAGRGLQLLFYSVGIGQISSEVPQNLSASRPQDRQFILSSKKLLLSDSGFYLCAWREGEGGNQPQHFGDGTRLSIL.

V and J are TRBV30 and TRBJ1-1, with unresolved D. V was shortened by 0 bases and J by 0 bases, with 8 bases between the two germline ends. CDR3 size: 14 residues. The germline V gene encodes CDR1 GTSNPN and CDR2 SVGIG (reference sequence). DNA of the CDR3: TGTGCCTGGAGTGTACCTGGGATGAACACTGAAGCTTTCTTT. Amino acid sequence: CAWSVPGMNTEAFF.

The CDR3 DNA reads TGCAGTGCTAGCACAGGGGGCGACTATGGCTACACCTTC. The encoded protein is CSASTGGDYGYTF. The chain uses TRBV20-1 and TRBJ1-2; 9 bases align to TRBD1. Germline trimming cut 3 bases from V and 3 bases from J; bases unmatched to any gene: 2. Germline V gives CDR1 DFQATT, CDR2 SNEGSKA (reference sequence). The CDR3 is 13 residues long.

The chain is built from TRBV15 and TRBJ1-1; D is undetermined. The V end lost 0 bases, the J end lost 3 bases, and 14 bases lay between the germline ends. The germline CDR1 and CDR2 sequences are LNHNV and YYDKDF (reference sequence). The CDR3 totals 16 residues. CDR3 loop: CATSRDLLRVDTEAFF. The CDR3 DNA sequence: TGTGCCACCAGCAGAGATTTATTGAGGGTAGACACTGAAGCTTTCTTT.

The chain links TRBV12-3 or TRBV12-4 to TRBJ1-6; TRBD1 is a possible D gene (5 bases). V was pared by 3 bases and J by 4 bases, with 10 bases between. CDR3 length: 15 residues. For the CDR3, the DNA is TGTGCCAGCAGTTTTGGGACGGGATATAATTCACCCCTCCACTTT. Amino acid sequence: CASSFGTGYNSPLHF.

The chain employs TRBV24-1 and TRBJ2-3; maybe TRBD1 (6 bases). Germline loops: CDR1 KGHDR, CDR2 SFDVKD. The CDR3 loop spans 16 amino acids. Between the trimmed V and J ends, which lost 1 base and 0 bases, there was a span of 10 bases. The CDR3 loop is CATSDLGRGSTDTQYF. The CDR3 DNA is TGTGCCACCAGTGATTTAGGCAGGGGAAGCACAGATACGCAGTATTTT.

The genes are TRBV29-1 and TRBJ2-7; the D is unclear. The CDR3 is 13 residues long. Germline V gives CDR1 SQVTM, CDR2 ANQGSEA. V lost 4 bases to trimming and J lost 3 bases, with 13 bases between them. In DNA, the CDR3 is TGCAGCGTTGCAAAAATGGAGCGCTACGAGCAGTACTTC. Translated: CSVAKMERYEQYF.

Only one count was recorded for this clonotype. The chain uses TRBV11-2 and TRBJ2-1; the D gene is possibly TRBD2 (5 bases). Germline assignment: CDR1 SGHAT and CDR2 FQNNGV. This CDR3 comprises 15 residues. V dropped 0 bases and J dropped 7 bases, with 13 bases sitting between them. DNA for the CDR3: TGTGCCAGCAGCTTAGATCGGGCGGGTAAGAATGAGCAGTTCTTC. Its protein is CASSLDRAGKNEQFF.

The rearrangement links TRBV9 to TRBJ2-7; D perhaps matches TRBD1 (6 bases). This CDR3 spans 16 amino acids. CDR1 SGDLS and CDR2 YYNGEE come from the germline V gene. The germline V and J ends were trimmed by 0 bases and 3 bases, with 16 bases remaining between them. CDR3 sequence: CASSVGGREPFYEQYF. CDR3 coding DNA: TGTGCCAGCAGCGTAGGGGGGCGCGAACCATTCTACGAGCAGTACTTC.

The chain has TRBV12-3 or TRBV12-4 and TRBJ2-6, with TRBD1 matching over 7 bases. V gave up 5 bases and J gave up 0 bases; unmatched junction bases: 10. The CDR3 spans 18 residues. CDR3 sequence: CASSIRQGLFSGANVLTF. The CDR3 nucleotides are TGTGCCAGCAGTATCCGACAGGGTCTTTTCTCTGGGGCCAACGTCCTGACTTTC.

In DNA, the CDR3 is TGTGCCAGCAGCCAAGGACTAGCGGGAGCCATGGCCTACGAGCAGTACTTC. This translates into CASSQGLAGAMAYEQYF. The rearrangement uses TRBV3-1 and TRBJ2-7; TRBD2 agrees at 12 bases. The junction had 6 bases not matched to a gene; V was cut back by 1 base and J by 2 bases. Germline assignment: CDR1 LGHDT and CDR2 YNNKEL (reference sequence). The CDR3 covers 17 residues.

The gene calls are TRBV15 and TRBJ2-7; 7 bases align to TRBD2. V shed 0 bases and J 2 bases; nucleotides not matched to a gene: 7. This CDR3 has 16 residues. In germline, CDR1 is LNHNV, CDR2 YYDKDF (reference sequence). The chain's CDR3 is CATSRDKMAGAYEQYF. In nucleotides, the CDR3 is TGTGCCACCAGCAGAGATAAAATGGCGGGAGCCTACGAGCAGTACTTC.

The V call is TRBV20-1, the J call TRBJ2-3; 9 positions match TRBD2. The CDR3 runs to 15 residues. V dropped 3 bases and J dropped 2; count of bases not matched to a gene: 6. CDR1 DFQATT and CDR2 SNEGSKA come from the germline V gene (reference sequence). The CDR3 DNA reads as TGCAGTGCTAGCGGTCTAGCGGGGCACACAGATACGCAGTATTTT. Residues: CSASGLAGHTDTQYF.